Listed below are T cell receptor beta chains from one sample, sequenced in a study of blood T cells in healthy people across ages. TCRdb processed the 5' RACE reads anew with MiXCR; each CDR3 protein has one entry. The sample yields 450,000 to 650,000 distinct CDR3 sequences, around 24% seen once. The data also belong to a second study, concerning T cells of mothers and their children.

Sequencing used blood. These TCRs come from a boy aged 10-17 years in good health. CDR3s leave out the opening cysteine and the closing phenylalanine or tryptophan.

TRBV5-1 ASSLGAAEAF
TRBV7-9 ASSSTADRGRAF
TRBV4-3 ASSQDYGTASYNEQF
TRBV4-3 ASSQEPGGTDTQY
TRBV5-1 ASSLVAGPENEQF
TRBV7-3 ASSLTWTSVKDTQY
TRBV5-4 ASSGGTRTNEKLF
TRBV4-1 ASSQETAASGNPFYEQY
TRBV9 ASSVAGGESGEQF
TRBV7-9 ASSSYPIDSNEKLF
TRBV7-9 PSSLVGLEAF
TRBV7-6 ASSSDRAGQF
TRBV4-3 ASSLGRQGNTEAF
TRBV12-3/TRBV12-4 ASSRMSSGGTQF
TRBV11-2 ASDAGLTEQY
TRBV20-1 SALGRAGRGEAF
TRBV4-3 ASSQDTGGPVWKTLY
TRBV6-6 ASSYSRSGNTIY
TRBV15 ATSRAGQGYT
TRBV14 ASSHPGNLPVEAF
TRBV7-8 ASSLGPTNYEQY
TRBV18 ASSSRDRAAKSSYNSPLH
TRBV19 ASRQADEQF
TRBV20-1 SAREGQGYYEQY
TRBV28 ASSQDRVHGYT
TRBV20-1 SPWGTSGRNGNEQF
TRBV5-1 ASSTQFQETQY
TRBV6-1 ASSPAGPSRGGYIYEQY
TRBV7-3 ASSLTSGGGGYNEQF
TRBV7-9 ASSLGAGVYGYT
TRBV2 ASSESASGDYEQY
TRBV20-1 SARGGGANYGYT
TRBV5-1 ASSSKAGPDTQY
TRBV9 ASSVDVGNYGYT
TRBV2 ASSGGQGYSNQPQH
TRBV12-3/TRBV12-4 ASSLGLGGYEQY
TRBV6-2/TRBV6-3 ASSQTSSQPADTQY
TRBV20-1 SADRQRNTEAF
TRBV6-5 ASSYSISGGADGELF
TRBV5-1 ASSTLGRAQETQY
TRBV6-5 ASMDSLNEQF
TRBV4-2 ASSQGGTLSPYEQY
TRBV5-5 ASSLEGDGEQF